The 21 T cell receptor beta chains presented below share a single source sample, sequenced in a study of blood T cell repertoires in COVID-19 (dated by TCRdb to the early 2020s). Library preparation was by the immunoSEQ multiplex PCR assay. The table was pulled from immuneACCESS by TCRdb, which kept in-frame rearrangements only. Such tables lose some clones; where checked, under half of the loss comes from unresolved V genes, and the rest has no known cause. The sample data list some 71,000 clones, and more than 80% of these were observed just once. The ten largest clones take up more than 10% of the sample. Sequencing input: peripheral blood. All receptors derive from a man in his fifties or sixties with COVID-19, enrolled during active disease.

The chain joins TRBV27 to TRBJ1-2, with unresolved D. The length of the CDR3 is 16 residues. V was clipped by 2 bases and J by 4 bases, with 17 bases between them. CDR1 is MNHEY and CDR2 is SMNVEV in the germline V gene (reference sequence). The DNA of the CDR3 is TGTGCCAGCAGTTTAGTGTTTACAGTATCTTCCTATGGCTACACCTTC. This encodes CASSLVFTVSSYGYTF.

V gene TRBV4-1 combines with J gene TRBJ2-5, with 14 nucleotides matching TRBD2. Germline CDR1 and CDR2: MGHRA and YSYEKL. V trimming: 6 bases; J trimming: 5 bases; junction bases outside the gene matches: 8. This CDR3 spans 16 amino acids. CDR3 sequence: CASRPTSGGARETQYF. CDR3 DNA sequence: TGCGCCAGCAGGCCGACTAGCGGGGGGGCCCGGGAGACCCAGTACTTC.

V gene TRBV30 combines with J gene TRBJ1-4; no definite D call. Germline V lookup: CDR1 GTSNPN, CDR2 SVGIG (reference sequence). The V end was cut by 2 bases, the J end by 7 bases, with 11 bases between. The length of the CDR3 is 13 residues. CDR3 in amino acids: CAWSWRAAEKLFF. Here the CDR3 DNA reads TGTGCCTGGAGTTGGAGGGCGGCTGAAAAACTGTTTTTT. Looking up the rest from reference TRBV30 and TRBJ1-4 gives the full variable domain: SQTIHQWPATLVQPVGSPLSLECTVEGTSNPNLYWYRQAAGRGLQLLFYSVGIGQISSEVPQNLSASRPQDRQFILSSKKLLLSDSGFYLCAWSWRAAEKLFFGSGTQLSVL.

V gene TRBV5-5 combines with J gene TRBJ2-7; 11 bases align to TRBD1. The ends lost 3 bases at V and 3 bases at J; junction bases unmatched: 5. This CDR3 region has 15 residues. The germline V gene encodes CDR1 SGHKS and CDR2 YYEKEE (reference sequence). As DNA, the CDR3 is TGTGCCAGCAGCTCCCGGGACAGGGGGGTCTACGAGCAGTACTTC. It specifies CASSSRDRGVYEQYF.

J is TRBJ2-3 and V is TRBV10-1; the match to TRBD1 covers 12 bases. With 4 bases clipped from V and 4 bases from J, the junction kept 6 bases outside the gene matches. Looked up from germline, CDR1 is WNHNN and CDR2 is SYGVQD (reference sequence). The CDR3 runs to 16 residues. In DNA, the CDR3 is TGCGCCAGCAGTGGGGGACAGGGGGCGATTTCAGATACGCAGTATTTT. Its translation is CASSGGQGAISDTQYF.

CDR3 sequence: CSVDADNNYGYTF. The CDR3 nucleotides are TGCAGCGTTGACGCGGACAACAACTATGGCTACACCTTC. The rearrangement uses TRBV29-1 and TRBJ1-2, with D possibly TRBD1 on 5 matching bases. V was cut by 3 bases and J by 2 bases, with 10 bases left in between. The germline gives CDR1 SQVTM, CDR2 ANQGSEA. This CDR3 region has 13 residues.

This clone was seen more than once but under ten times. The chain has TRBV3-1 (or the pseudogene TRBV3-2) and TRBJ2-7, with D unresolved. CDR1 LGHDT and CDR2 YNNKEL come from the germline V gene (reference sequence). Trimming took 5 bases from V and 0 from J, leaving 20 bases between them. CDR3 length equals 17 residues. This chain's CDR3 is CASSFPAEALSSYEQYF. Here the CDR3 DNA reads TGTGCCAGCAGCTTCCCCGCGGAAGCGCTGAGCTCCTACGAGCAGTACTTC.

The sample holds one count of this clone. J is TRBJ2-2 and V is TRBV21-1; the DNA was not used to check the table's D call, TRBD1. TRBV21-1 is classified as a pseudogene. The CDR3 loop spans 17 amino acids. CDR3 protein: CASSKACSTGLTGELFF. In nucleotides, the CDR3 is TGTGCCAGCAGCAAAGCGTGCTCGACAGGGTTAACCGGGGAGCTGTTTTTT.

This rearrangement joins TRBV13 to TRBJ1-2, with 9 positions matching TRBD1. The CDR3 loop spans 14 amino acids. Germline V gene sequence: CDR1 PRHDT, CDR2 FYEKMQ (reference sequence). V dropped 5 bases and J dropped 3; count of bases not matched to a gene: 4. CDR3 DNA: TGTGCCAGCAGCATATGGACAGGGGACTATGGCTACACCTTC. Protein product: CASSIWTGDYGYTF.

V and J are TRBV19 and TRBJ1-1, with a weak D call TRBD1 (5 bases). Germline loops: CDR1 LNHDA, CDR2 SQIVND (reference sequence). The CDR3 runs to 15 residues. Deletions cut 1 base from V and 1 base from J, with 10 bases between. The CDR3 loop is CASSIVGGRNTEAFF. In DNA, the CDR3 is TGTGCCAGTAGTATAGTGGGGGGGAGGAACACTGAAGCTTTCTTT.

The chain has TRBV5-1 and TRBJ1-1; the match to TRBD1 covers 7 bases. There are 14 residues in the CDR3. The trim removed 4 bases at V and 5 bases at J, leaving 8 bases unmatched. CDR1 and CDR2 from the germline V gene are SGHRS and YFSETQ. CDR3 coding DNA: TGCGCCAGCAGCACGTCAGGGGGAGAGACTGAAGCTTTCTTT. Translation gives CASSTSGGETEAFF.

This clone came up once. This chain connects TRBV13 to TRBJ2-2; perhaps TRBD1 as D (6 bases). V was trimmed by 2 bases and J by 2 bases, leaving 12 bases between them. Germline-derived CDR1 and CDR2 are PRHDT and FYEKMQ (reference sequence). This CDR3 has 16 residues. CDR3 loop: CASSLIGRGNTGELFF. In DNA, the CDR3 is TGTGCCAGCAGCTTAATTGGCAGGGGAAACACCGGGGAGCTGTTTTTT.

The chain employs TRBV10-2 and TRBJ2-7, with a possible D match to TRBD1 (5 bases). V was shortened by 2 bases and J by 2 bases, with 7 bases between the two germline ends. CDR1 is WSHSY, CDR2 SAAADI, per germline. The length of the CDR3 is 13 residues. The CDR3 coding sequence is TGCGCCAGCAGTGAGGGGGCCCCCTACGAGCAGTACTTC. Protein sequence: CASSEGAPYEQYF.

V usage is TRBV2 and J usage is TRBJ2-7; D is perhaps TRBD1 (6 bases). The V end lost 6 bases, the J end lost 0 bases, and 9 bases lay between the germline ends. The CDR3 is 13 residues long. Germline V gene lookup returns CDR1 SNHLY and CDR2 FYNNEI. Here the CDR3 DNA reads TGTGCCAGCAGGACAGGCTTCTCCTACGAGCAGTACTTC. It translates to CASRTGFSYEQYF.

V and J are TRBV7-9 and TRBJ1-2; the D is unclear. This CDR3 is built from 15 residues. Germline V lookup: CDR1 SEHNR, CDR2 FQNEAQ (reference sequence). V dropped 0 bases and J dropped 0 bases, with 8 bases sitting between them. DNA of the CDR3: TGTGCCAGCAGCTTAGCATCCGGGGCTAACTATGGCTACACCTTC. Amino acid sequence: CASSLASGANYGYTF.

V and J are TRBV2 and TRBJ2-7; TRBD1 agrees at 7 bases. This CDR3 has 14 residues. Germline CDR1 SNHLY, CDR2 FYNNEI. V lost 4 bases, J lost 2 bases, and 5 bases stayed unmatched. CDR3 residues: CASSAQGTAYEQYF. In DNA, the CDR3 is TGTGCCAGCAGTGCCCAAGGGACAGCCTACGAGCAGTACTTC.

CDR3 coding DNA: TGTGCCAGCAGCTTAGTTGGGGGGGGAAGCTACGAGCAGTACTTC. Protein: CASSLVGGGSYEQYF. The V gene is TRBV7-8, the J gene TRBJ2-7; 7 nucleotides match TRBD2. V was clipped by 1 base and J by 3 bases; unmatched bases: 6. Germline V gene lookup returns CDR1 SGHVS and CDR2 FQNEAQ. There are 15 residues in the CDR3.

This chain uses TRBV5-1 with TRBJ1-4, with 9 bases identical to TRBD1. Losses at the gene ends were 3 bases for V and 8 bases for J; bases not matched to a gene: 8. The CDR3 loop spans 15 amino acids. Per germline, CDR1 SGHRS and CDR2 YFSETQ. For the CDR3, the DNA is TGCGCCAGCAGCTACGGGACAGGGAGACGGGAAAAACTGTTTTTT. Amino acids: CASSYGTGRREKLFF. The variable domain in full, with the rest retrieved from reference TRBV5-1 and TRBJ1-4, is KAGVTQTPRYLIKTRGQQVTLSCSPISGHRSVSWYQQTPGQGLQFLFEYFSETQRNKGNFPGRFSGRQFSNSRSEMNVSTLELGDSALYLCASSYGTGRREKLFFGSGTQLSVL.

The chain links TRBV9 to TRBJ1-1, with D possibly being TRBD1 (6 bases). From germline, CDR1 is SGDLS and CDR2 YYNGEE. This CDR3 is built from 15 residues. V gave up 0 bases and J gave up 1 base, with 10 bases separating them. This CDR3 reads CASSVGSTGNTEAFF. The DNA of the CDR3 is TGTGCCAGCAGCGTAGGATCGACAGGGAACACTGAAGCTTTCTTT.

The genes are TRBV3-1 (or the pseudogene TRBV3-2) and TRBJ1-5; perhaps TRBD1 as D (6 bases). CDR1 is LGHDT and CDR2 is YNNKEL in the germline V gene (reference sequence). The length of the CDR3 is 15 residues. Trimming stripped 1 base from V and 2 bases from J, with 9 bases between. The DNA for the CDR3 is TGTGCCAGCAGCCAAGGCAGGGGTGGCAATCAGCCCCAGCATTTT. Residues: CASSQGRGGNQPQHF.

The rearrangement uses TRBV7-2 and TRBJ2-5; D is possibly TRBD1 (6 bases). The CDR3 runs 15 residues. From germline, CDR1 is SGHTA and CDR2 FQGNSA. Trimming left V 7 bases short and J 4 bases short, with 19 bases between. The CDR3 spells CASTPNGGYRETQYF. The CDR3 region has the DNA TGTGCCAGCACTCCCAATGGGGGCTACCGAGAGACCCAGTACTTC.